One sample yielded the 29 T cell receptor beta chains listed below, sequenced in a study of blood T cells in healthy people across ages (dated by TCRdb to 2013 to 2016). The library was built by means of 5' RACE. Sequencing was carried out with an Illumina HiSeq 2500. A second 7 to 11 cycle PCR used a sample-barcoded 5' primer and a J-beta primer mix. Clones were called with MiXCR by TCRdb after fastp trimmed the public reads at Q25, and only in-frame beta chains were retained. Rows merge per CDR3 protein into single entries with the most common DNA and genes. In all, the sample holds around 620,000 distinct CDR3 sequences, and approximately 25% of those were seen once. In total, the top ten clones hold roughly 20% of the sample. The sequenced sample consisted of blood. The receptors shown here come from a woman in her 70s in good health.

Worth noting for this clonotype: The conserved phenylalanine or tryptophan normally closing the CDR3 is absent here, so this likely arose from a read error. The chain uses TRBV18 and TRBJ2-5; the match to TRBD2 covers 7 bases. This CDR3 is 13 amino acids long. The germline gives CDR1 KGHSH, CDR2 LQKENI. With 6 bases clipped from V and 11 bases from J, the junction kept 12 bases outside the gene matches. In nucleotides, the CDR3 is TGTGCCAGCTCCCCTGCCTGGGAGGGAGAGCAGTACGTC. Translating it yields CASSPAWEGEQYV.

This clonotype occurred once. The rearrangement joins TRBV4-3 to TRBJ2-1, with 7 bases identical to TRBD2. The germline V gene has CDR1 LGHNA and CDR2 YSLEER. The J segment lost 6 bases and the V segment lost 8 bases, leaving 10 bases of the junction unmatched. The CDR3 length is 14 residues. In DNA, the CDR3 is TGCGCCAGCTCCTGGCAGGGCGGGGGCAATGAGCAGTTCTTC. Residues: CASSWQGGGNEQFF.

The V call is TRBV24-1, the J call TRBJ2-3, with D hard to call. The CDR3 is 15 residues long. Germline CDR1 reads KGHDR; CDR2 reads SFDVKD. Trimming pared 0 bases from V and 3 bases from J, leaving 9 bases between. CDR3 residues: CATSDLTGRTDTQYF. The CDR3 DNA reads as TGTGCCACCAGTGATTTGACGGGCCGTACAGATACGCAGTATTTT.

V is TRBV30 and J is TRBJ2-2; maybe TRBD1 (5 bases). This CDR3 is built from 14 residues. Trimming removed 2 bases from V and 0 bases from J, with 7 bases in between. From germline, CDR1 is GTSNPN and CDR2 SVGIG (reference sequence). The CDR3 sequence: CAWSQGTNTGELFF. CDR3 bases: TGTGCCTGGAGTCAGGGTACGAACACCGGGGAGCTGTTTTTT.

The rearrangement uses TRBV4-2 and TRBJ1-5; a weak D match, TRBD1 (6 bases). V was trimmed by 0 bases and J by 4 bases, leaving 10 bases between them. This CDR3 contains 15 residues. Germline V gene lookup returns CDR1 LGHNA and CDR2 YNFKEQ. The CDR3 nucleotides read TGTGCCAGCAGCCAAGACCCTAGGGGGAATCAGCCCCAGCATTTT. Encoded protein: CASSQDPRGNQPQHF.

This clonotype was detected many times. The rearrangement links TRBV4-3 to TRBJ2-7; TRBD1 is a possible D gene (6 bases). Looked up from germline, CDR1 is LGHNA and CDR2 is YSLEER. This CDR3 region has 17 residues. Trimming removed 0 bases at V and 2 bases at J, with 17 bases between. CDR3 region: CASSQDLPGHGTYEQYF. CDR3 in DNA: TGCGCCAGCAGCCAAGATTTGCCGGGACATGGAACCTACGAGCAGTACTTC.

The V and J genes are TRBV5-5 and TRBJ2-7; D remains unclear. The CDR3 consists of 15 residues. The germline CDR1 and CDR2 sequences are SGHKS and YYEKEE (reference sequence). V lost 6 bases to trimming and J lost 0 bases, with 16 bases between them. The CDR3 DNA sequence: TGTGCCAGCAACGAATACTCGACGGGCTCCTACGAGCAGTACTTC. As protein: CASNEYSTGSYEQYF.

V gene TRBV5-1 combines with J gene TRBJ2-3; D is perhaps TRBD2 (5 bases). From germline, CDR1 is SGHRS and CDR2 YFSETQ. Trimming removed 1 base from V and 0 bases from J, with 15 bases in between. The CDR3 is 17 amino acids. This CDR3 is CASSLKASWFSTDTQYF. CDR3 DNA sequence: TGCGCCAGCAGCTTGAAGGCTAGCTGGTTTAGCACAGATACGCAGTATTTT.

This clonotype was counted a few times. This sequence joins TRBV5-1 and TRBJ1-1; D perhaps matches TRBD1 (5 bases). Trimming left V 4 bases short and J 1 base short, with 14 bases between. This CDR3 has 15 residues. The germline gives CDR1 SGHRS, CDR2 YFSETQ. The CDR3 bases are TGCGCCAGCAGCAAGGTTGTGGGGCAGAACACTGAAGCTTTCTTT. It yields the protein CASSKVVGQNTEAFF.

This clonotype was found a few times. The CDR3 DNA follows: TGTGCCAGCAGCCAAGATTCCTGGGGGACCCAGTACTTC. Translating it yields CASSQDSWGTQYF. The V gene is TRBV4-2, the J gene TRBJ2-5; no definite D call. The CDR3 has 13 amino acids. Trimming left V 0 bases short and J 7 bases short, with 9 bases between. CDR1 is LGHNA and CDR2 is YNFKEQ in the germline V gene.

This chain connects TRBV7-2 to TRBJ1-1, with 7 bases aligning to TRBD1. Unmatched junction bases numbered 9, after V lost 1 base and J lost 1 base. The CDR3 has 17 amino acids. From germline, CDR1 is SGHTA and CDR2 FQGNSA. Here the CDR3 reads CASSLEGRGTWNTEAFF. For the CDR3, the DNA is TGTGCCAGCAGCTTAGAGGGCAGGGGGACATGGAACACTGAAGCTTTCTTT. The full variable domain, in which reference TRBV7-2 and TRBJ1-1 provide the parts outside the CDR3, is GAGVSQSPSNKVTEKGKDVELRCDPISGHTALYWYRQSLGQGLEFLIYFQGNSAPDKSGLPSDRFSAERTGGSVSTLTIQRTQQEDSAVYLCASSLEGRGTWNTEAFFGQGTRLTVV.

The gene calls are TRBV7-2 and TRBJ1-3; possible D gene TRBD1, 5 bases. CDR1 and CDR2 (germline): SGHTA, FQGNSA. The CDR3 is 15 amino acids. V shed 4 bases and J shed 0 bases, with 10 bases lying between them. In nucleotides, the CDR3 is TGTGCCAGCAGCTCGACAGCCTACTCTGGAAACACCATATATTTT. This gives the protein CASSSTAYSGNTIYF.

A few counts support this clonotype. J is TRBJ1-4 and V is TRBV27, with D unclear. Trimming took off 3 bases at V and 7 bases at J, with 12 bases between the two ends. This CDR3 region has 14 residues. The germline V gene has CDR1 MNHEY and CDR2 SMNVEV (reference sequence). The CDR3 DNA reads as TGTGCCAGCAGTTTGGACCCACGGGGTGAAAAACTGTTTTTT. As protein: CASSLDPRGEKLFF.

J is TRBJ2-3 and V is TRBV12-3 or TRBV12-4, with TRBD1 matching 12 bases. This CDR3 contains 15 residues. The trim removed 5 bases at V and 4 bases at J, leaving 4 bases unmatched. CDR3 loop: CASSKGQGAPDTQYF. As DNA, the CDR3 is TGTGCCAGCAGTAAGGGACAGGGGGCTCCAGATACGCAGTATTTT.

The rearrangement joins TRBV20-1 to TRBJ1-6, with unresolved D. This CDR3 has 14 residues. The V gene's germline CDR1 is DFQATT and CDR2 SNEGSKA (reference sequence). V was trimmed by 4 bases and J by 7 bases, leaving 14 bases between them. The CDR3 coding sequence is TGCAGTGCTAACAACCGCGCGGGGAATTCACCCCTCCACTTT. It encodes CSANNRAGNSPLHF.

CDR3 region: CASSTEYAESYEQYF. CDR3 in DNA: TGTGCCAGCAGCACAGAATACGCGGAGTCGTACGAGCAGTACTTC. The genes are TRBV7-2 and TRBJ2-7; D remains ambiguous. V lost 5 bases to trimming and J lost 4 bases, with 18 bases between them. CDR3 length: 15 amino acids. Germline V lookup: CDR1 SGHTA, CDR2 FQGNSA.

This clonotype has more than one count but fewer than ten. The chain couples TRBV5-1 to TRBJ2-2; TRBD1 matches 7 bases. The CDR3 runs to 15 residues. Germline V gives CDR1 SGHRS, CDR2 YFSETQ. The ends lost 4 bases at V and 5 bases at J; junction bases unmatched: 8. In nucleotides, the CDR3 is TGCGCCAGCAGCACAGGGGTACAATTGACCGGGGAGCTGTTTTTT. Protein product: CASSTGVQLTGELFF. The full variable domain, rest sourced from reference TRBV5-1 and TRBJ2-2, is KAGVTQTPRYLIKTRGQQVTLSCSPISGHRSVSWYQQTPGQGLQFLFEYFSETQRNKGNFPGRFSGRQFSNSRSEMNVSTLELGDSALYLCASSTGVQLTGELFFGEGSRLTVL.

The V gene is TRBV20-1, the J gene TRBJ2-1; D perhaps matches TRBD1 (6 bases). The CDR3 has 13 amino acids. CDR1 DFQATT and CDR2 SNEGSKA come from the germline V gene (reference sequence). The V end was cut by 3 bases, the J end by 3 bases, with 9 bases between. The CDR3: CSARRGNYNEQFF. In nucleotides, the CDR3 is TGCAGTGCTAGGAGGGGGAACTACAATGAGCAGTTCTTC.

The V call is TRBV7-9, the J call TRBJ2-5; TRBD1 aligns across 10 bases. The J call is uncertain, as TRBJ2-1 better fits the DNA end. The CDR3 is made up of 16 amino acids. Germline V CDR1 and CDR2: SEHNR, FQNEAQ (reference sequence). The CDR3 DNA sequence: TGTGCCAGCAGCACAGGACAGGGGGGCTACTATAATGAGCAGTTCTTC. Amino acids: CASSTGQGGYYNEQFF.

V usage is TRBV20-1 and J usage is TRBJ2-5; 12 nucleotides match TRBD1. CDR1 and CDR2 from the germline V gene are DFQATT and SNEGSKA (reference sequence). The CDR3 is 13 residues long. The CDR3 sequence is CSGTGGRRETQYF. The CDR3 DNA follows: TGCAGCGGGACAGGGGGCAGGCGAGAGACCCAGTACTTC.

This chain connects TRBV4-2 to TRBJ2-5; the D gene is possibly TRBD1 (6 bases). The CDR3 is 16 amino acids. Germline V gives CDR1 LGHNA, CDR2 YNFKEQ. Trimming shortened V by 0 bases and J by 1 base, and 12 bases separated the two germline ends. CDR3 nucleotide sequence: TGTGCCAGCAGCCAAGATCCGGGACATTTCCAAGAGACCCAGTACTTC. It translates to CASSQDPGHFQETQYF.

The table lists this clonotype with a few counts. This chain uses TRBV10-2 with TRBJ2-1; the D is unclear. There are 15 residues in the CDR3. V gave up 4 bases and J gave up 0 bases, with 10 bases separating them. CDR1 and CDR2 from the germline V gene are WSHSY and SAAADI. The CDR3 bases are TGCGCCAGCAGTGTTGCGGCCCTCTCCTACAATGAGCAGTTCTTC. Translated: CASSVAALSYNEQFF.

In this sample, this clonotype turned up a few times. This chain connects TRBV9 to TRBJ2-1, with D perhaps given as TRBD1 or TRBD2 (6 bases each). The germline V gene has CDR1 SGDLS and CDR2 YYNGEE. This CDR3 is 15 amino acids long. Trimming shortened V by 2 bases and J by 7 bases, and 16 bases separated the two germline ends. The CDR3 sequence is CASSVVGGRMNEQFF. Written as DNA, the CDR3 is TGTGCCAGCAGCGTCGTGGGGGGCAGGATGAATGAGCAGTTCTTC.

V and J are TRBV18 and TRBJ2-5; the D gene is possibly TRBD2 (5 bases). The V end was cut by 4 bases, the J end by 5 bases, with 17 bases between. The CDR3 runs 15 residues. CDR1 and CDR2 (germline): KGHSH, LQKENI. The DNA of the CDR3 is TGTGCCAGCTCACAACCGCGTGGGAGTGCGGAGACCCAGTACTTC. This sequence encodes CASSQPRGSAETQYF.

The CDR3: CASSSGQGELTDTQYF. The CDR3 DNA sequence: TGCGCCAGCAGCTCGGGCCAGGGGGAGCTCACAGATACGCAGTATTTT. The chain has TRBV5-1 and TRBJ2-3, with 7 bases aligning to TRBD1. Trimming took 3 bases from V and 2 from J; bases not matched to a gene: 9. Germline CDR1 SGHRS, CDR2 YFSETQ. CDR3 length equals 16 residues. Based on the CDR3 plus reference TRBV5-1 and TRBJ2-3, the full variable domain is KAGVTQTPRYLIKTRGQQVTLSCSPISGHRSVSWYQQTPGQGLQFLFEYFSETQRNKGNFPGRFSGRQFSNSRSEMNVSTLELGDSALYLCASSSGQGELTDTQYFGPGTRLTVL.

At least ten counts were recorded for this clonotype. The rearrangement joins TRBV13 to TRBJ2-1, with D possibly called TRBD1 or TRBD2 (6 bases each). CDR3 length: 15 residues. In germline, CDR1 is PRHDT, CDR2 FYEKMQ (reference sequence). Trimming removed 2 bases at V and 3 bases at J, with 11 bases between. CDR3 loop: CASSLKGGGYNEQFF. The CDR3 nucleotides are TGTGCCAGCAGCTTAAAGGGGGGCGGCTACAATGAGCAGTTCTTC.

The chain is built from TRBV5-6 and TRBJ2-5; the match to TRBD1 covers 7 bases. The CDR3 is 15 amino acids. Trimming removed 1 base from V and 1 base from J; junction bases left unmatched: 4. Germline V gives CDR1 SGHDT, CDR2 YYEEEE. The CDR3 loop is CASSLWDSLQETQYF. Written as DNA, the CDR3 is TGTGCCAGCAGCTTGTGGGACAGTCTCCAAGAGACCCAGTACTTC.

The chain couples TRBV2 to TRBJ2-1; D might be TRBD1 (6 bases). This CDR3 comprises 12 residues. Looked up from germline, CDR1 is SNHLY and CDR2 is FYNNEI. The V gene lost 7 bases and the J gene lost 4 bases, with 8 bases spanning the gap. The CDR3 bases are TGTGCCAGCACGGGACAATACAATGAGCAGTTCTTC. Its translation is CASTGQYNEQFF.

This chain joins TRBV12-5 and TRBJ2-5; TRBD2 aligns across 10 bases. The CDR3 is made up of 16 amino acids. The germline gives CDR1 LGHNT, CDR2 FRNRAP. The trim removed 0 bases at V and 6 bases at J, leaving 7 bases unmatched. The DNA for the CDR3 is TGTGCTAGTGGTTTGGTTAGCGGGAGGCCTCAAAAGACCCAGTACTTC. Amino acid sequence: CASGLVSGRPQKTQYF.